What follows are 32 T cell receptor beta chains derived from one specimen sequenced in a study of T cell responses to AZD1222 COVID-19 vaccine. Sequencing used immunoSEQ multiplex PCR; TCRdb keeps in-frame clones, though not all of them. The sample records some 140,000 clones, 85% to 95% being singletons. Sequenced here: peripheral blood, sampled on day 0 of AZD1222 vaccination. The receptors stem from an adult in good health.

This sequence joins TRBV24-1 and TRBJ2-5, with 8 bases matching TRBD1. V lost 1 base, J lost 1 base, and 4 bases stayed unmatched. CDR3 length equals 16 residues. The germline V gene encodes CDR1 KGHDR and CDR2 SFDVKD. CDR3 in DNA: TGTGCCACCAGTGATTTTGCAGGGACAGGCCAAGAGACCCAGTACTTC. The encoded protein is CATSDFAGTGQETQYF.

The genes are TRBV28 and TRBJ2-7, with unresolved D. Germline V gene sequence: CDR1 MDHEN, CDR2 SYDVKM. V was shortened by 2 bases and J by 3 bases, with 8 bases between the two germline ends. This CDR3 is 13 amino acids long. CDR3 sequence reads: CASSLVANYEQYF. The CDR3 nucleotides are TGTGCCAGCAGTTTAGTCGCGAACTACGAGCAGTACTTC.

The chain has TRBV12-3 or TRBV12-4 and TRBJ1-2; TRBD1 agrees at 7 bases. V lost 7 bases and J lost 7; bases outside the gene matches: 9. This CDR3 has 13 residues. CDR3 region: CASTRDRAGGYTF. In DNA, the CDR3 is TGTGCCAGCACCCGAGACAGGGCAGGTGGCTACACCTTC.

The chain combines TRBV19 with TRBJ2-6, with 10 bases fitting TRBD1. CDR3 size: 17 residues. Germline CDR1 and CDR2: LNHDA and SQIVND (reference sequence). The ends lost 8 bases at V and 4 bases at J; junction bases unmatched: 11. CDR3 loop: CASASGDRGAGANVLTF. As DNA, the CDR3 is TGTGCCAGTGCCTCGGGGGACAGGGGCGCAGGGGCCAACGTCCTGACTTTC.

This chain uses TRBV4-3 with TRBJ1-2, with TRBD1 identical over 7 bases. Germline lookup yields CDR1 LGHNA and CDR2 YSLEER. This CDR3 spans 16 amino acids. With V trimmed by 4 bases and J by 8 bases, 16 bases remained unmatched. The CDR3 is CASSPLLGQDTAGYTF. CDR3 nucleotides: TGCGCCAGCAGCCCCCTACTAGGACAGGATACCGCCGGCTACACCTTC.

Concerning this clone itself: This same CDR3 is encoded by further DNA sequences in the sample. In DNA form, the CDR3 reads TGTGCCAGCAGCTTGGGCAGAGCGAGAACTGAAGCTTTCTTT. Protein product: CASSLGRARTEAFF. The rearrangement joins TRBV5-8 to TRBJ1-1; D ambiguous. The germline V gene encodes CDR1 SGHTS and CDR2 YDEGEE. This CDR3 region has 14 residues. The germline V and J ends were trimmed by 0 bases and 5 bases, with 11 bases remaining between them.

V usage is TRBV4-2 and J usage is TRBJ1-5, with TRBD1 as a possible D gene (5 bases). The CDR3 length is 14 residues. V gave up 2 bases and J gave up 6 bases, with 11 bases separating them. Germline V CDR1 and CDR2: LGHNA, YNFKEQ. Written as DNA, the CDR3 is TGTGCCAGCAGCCAACAGGGTTGGGGTCAGCCCCAGCATTTT. Translation gives CASSQQGWGQPQHF.

V and J are TRBV4-2 and TRBJ1-5, with 8 bases matching TRBD1. Germline lookup yields CDR1 LGHNA and CDR2 YNFKEQ. The CDR3 is 15 amino acids. Unmatched junction bases numbered 5, after V lost 1 base and J lost 6 bases. DNA for the CDR3: TGTGCCAGCAGCCAAGTTACCCAGGGGGCTCAGCCCCAGCATTTT. Translation gives CASSQVTQGAQPQHF.

V and J are TRBV23-1 and TRBJ2-6; TRBD2 is a possible D gene (5 bases). TRBV23-1 is treated as an ORF (open reading frame) with a function not yet certain. The CDR3 is 19 amino acids. V was shortened by 3 bases and J by 0 bases, with 18 bases between the two germline ends. The CDR3 DNA is TGCGCCAGCAGTCACCGCGCAGACTACCCGATCTCTGGGGCCAACGTCCTGACTTTC. Translation: CASSHRADYPISGANVLTF.

The CDR3 loop reads CASSIGSWLDTQYF. The DNA of the CDR3 is TGTGCCAGTAGTATTGGGTCTTGGTTAGATACGCAGTATTTT. The gene calls are TRBV19 and TRBJ2-3; D not certain. Deletions cut 3 bases from V and 5 bases from J, with 12 bases between. The germline V gene encodes CDR1 LNHDA and CDR2 SQIVND (reference sequence). The CDR3 consists of 14 residues. Based on the CDR3 plus reference TRBV19 and TRBJ2-3, the full variable domain is DGGITQSPKYLFRKEGQNVTLSCEQNLNHDAMYWYRQDPGQGLRLIYYSQIVNDFQKGDIAEGYSVSREKKESFPLTVTSAQKNPTAFYLCASSIGSWLDTQYFGPGTRLTVL.

V is TRBV28 and J is TRBJ1-1, with D perhaps matching TRBD1 (6 bases). The CDR3 length is 15 residues. The V gene's germline CDR1 is MDHEN and CDR2 SYDVKM. Trimming took off 4 bases at V and 0 bases at J, with 12 bases between the two ends. CDR3 DNA: TGTGCCAGCAGTTCGCTCAGGGGCTTGAACACTGAAGCTTTCTTT. Amino acids: CASSSLRGLNTEAFF.

The chain has TRBV2 and TRBJ1-1, with D possibly TRBD1 on 5 matching bases. CDR1 and CDR2 (germline): SNHLY, FYNNEI. Trimming shortened V by 2 bases and J by 0 bases, and 10 bases separated the two germline ends. The CDR3 extends over 15 amino acids. The CDR3 DNA follows: TGTGCCAGCAGTGAATTAGGACATTTGAACACTGAAGCTTTCTTT. Translated, it gives CASSELGHLNTEAFF.

This rearrangement joins TRBV10-3 to TRBJ1-3; 8 nucleotides agree with TRBD1. Trimming at V came to 4 bases and at J to 5 bases, leaving 10 bases not matched to a gene. The CDR3 sequence is 16 residues long. The V gene's germline CDR1 is ENHRY and CDR2 SYGVKD. The CDR3 nucleotides read TGTGCCATCAGTGGATTAGTCGGGACAGGAAGAAACACCATATATTTT. Encoded protein: CAISGLVGTGRNTIYF.

The chain uses TRBV7-8 and TRBJ1-1, with 7 bases fitting TRBD1. This CDR3 is 14 amino acids long. V trimming: 2 bases; J trimming: 1 base; junction bases outside the gene matches: 1. Per germline, CDR1 SGHVS and CDR2 FQNEAQ. This CDR3 is CASSLQGGNTEAFF. The DNA for the CDR3 is TGTGCCAGCAGCTTACAGGGGGGGAACACTGAAGCTTTCTTT.

V and J are TRBV10-3 and TRBJ2-5; maybe TRBD2 (5 bases). The CDR3 spans 14 residues. From germline, CDR1 is ENHRY and CDR2 SYGVKD. Between the trimmed V and J ends, which lost 2 bases and 1 base, there was a span of 8 bases. CDR3 residues: CAISERESQETQYF. For the CDR3, the DNA is TGTGCCATCAGTGAGCGGGAATCCCAAGAGACCCAGTACTTC.

This clone appeared once. This chain uses TRBV5-1 with TRBJ2-1; 13 bases fit TRBD2. Trimming at V came to 4 bases and at J to 2 bases, leaving 0 bases not matched to a gene. CDR3 size: 15 residues. The germline V gene has CDR1 SGHRS and CDR2 YFSETQ. The CDR3 DNA is TGCGCCAGCAGCGGACTAGCGGGAGCCTACAATGAGCAGTTCTTC. This encodes CASSGLAGAYNEQFF.

The chain joins TRBV11-2 to TRBJ1-5; unclear D gene. Germline V lookup: CDR1 SGHAT, CDR2 FQNNGV. The CDR3 sequence is 15 residues long. Between the trimmed V and J ends, which lost 0 bases and 0 bases, there was a span of 6 bases. In DNA, the CDR3 is TGTGCCAGCAGCTTAGAATTCGATAGCAATCAGCCCCAGCATTTT. Protein product: CASSLEFDSNQPQHF.

V usage is TRBV27 and J usage is TRBJ1-2, with D maybe TRBD1 (6 bases). V was shortened by 5 bases and J by 8 bases, with 12 bases between the two germline ends. The germline CDR1 and CDR2 sequences are MNHEY and SMNVEV (reference sequence). The CDR3 extends over 12 amino acids. The CDR3 DNA follows: TGTGCCAGCAGTCTCAGGGGTAGAGGCTACACCTTC. Encoded protein: CASSLRGRGYTF.

V and J are TRBV25-1 and TRBJ2-4; weak D call: TRBD1 (5 bases). Germline CDR1 and CDR2: MGHDK and SYGVNS. V was pared by 4 bases and J by 1 base, with 14 bases between. This CDR3 comprises 16 residues. The chain's CDR3 is CASSGSGPRAKNIQYF. DNA of the CDR3: TGTGCCAGCAGTGGATCAGGGCCGAGGGCCAAAAACATTCAGTACTTC. The entire variable domain, with the rest obtained from reference TRBV25-1 and TRBJ2-4, is as follows: EADIYQTPRYLVIGTGKKITLECSQTMGHDKMYWYQQDPGMELHLIHYSYGVNSTEKGDLSSESTVSRIRTEHFPLTLESARPSHTSQYLCASSGSGPRAKNIQYFGAGTRLSVL.

J is TRBJ2-3 and V is TRBV11-2, with a tentative D call TRBD2 (7 bases). Germline assignment: CDR1 SGHAT and CDR2 FQNNGV. This CDR3 comprises 14 residues. V lost 4 bases and J 4 bases, leaving 12 bases between the germline ends. DNA for the CDR3: TGTGCCAGCAGCTCGACGGGGGGCCCAGATACGCAGTATTTT. This translates into CASSSTGGPDTQYF. Full variable domain (rest looked up from reference TRBV11-2 and TRBJ2-3): EAGVAQSPRYKIIEKRQSVAFWCNPISGHATLYWYQQILGQGPKLLIQFQNNGVVDDSQLPKDRFSAERLKGVDSTLKIQPAKLEDSAVYLCASSSTGGPDTQYFGPGTRLTVL.

The V and J genes are TRBV28 and TRBJ1-3; 9 nucleotides line up with TRBD1. The CDR3 is 16 residues long. Germline lookup yields CDR1 MDHEN and CDR2 SYDVKM. V gave up 6 bases and J gave up 2 bases; unmatched junction bases: 8. For the CDR3, the DNA is TGTGCCAGCAGCCCTGGAGGACAGGGGCCTGGAAACACCATATATTTT. It specifies CASSPGGQGPGNTIYF.

DNA of the CDR3: TGTGCCAGCAGCTCACGGACAGGTTCCCCTTACGAGCAGTACTTC. It is translated as CASSSRTGSPYEQYF. The chain carries TRBV27 and TRBJ2-7; 7 bases line up with TRBD1. This CDR3 is 15 amino acids long. The germline gives CDR1 MNHEY, CDR2 SMNVEV (reference sequence). J was trimmed by 4 bases and V by 6 bases; bases with no gene match: 12.

J is TRBJ2-3 and V is TRBV5-4; D is tentatively TRBD1 or TRBD2 (5 bases each). Germline CDR1 is SGHNT and CDR2 is YYREEE (reference sequence). This CDR3 has 15 amino acids. Between the trimmed V and J ends, which lost 4 bases and 0 bases, there was a span of 12 bases. CDR3 residues: CASSPRDPSTDTQYF. The CDR3 nucleotides read TGTGCCAGCAGCCCCCGGGACCCTAGCACAGATACGCAGTATTTT.

The chain has TRBV12-3 or TRBV12-4 and TRBJ1-2; the D is unclear. This CDR3 has 12 amino acids. The ends were cut back, 0 bases at V and 7 bases at J, with 6 bases in the middle. The CDR3 nucleotides are TGTGCCAGCAGTTTAGCCCCGACTGGCTACACCTTC. Residues: CASSLAPTGYTF.

This sequence joins TRBV24-1 and TRBJ1-5, with D unclear. The CDR3 is 14 residues long. V dropped 5 bases and J dropped 0 bases, with 7 bases sitting between them. The germline CDR1 and CDR2 sequences are KGHDR and SFDVKD. CDR3 sequence reads: CATSVASSNQPQHF. CDR3 in DNA: TGTGCCACCAGTGTGGCCAGTAGCAATCAGCCCCAGCATTTT.

This clone appeared a few times. This sample also contains other DNA sequences that code for the same CDR3. The gene calls are TRBV18 and TRBJ1-2; D may be TRBD1 (5 bases). V shed 3 bases and J shed 8 bases, with 13 bases lying between them. The CDR3 is 13 residues long. CDR1 is KGHSH and CDR2 is LQKENI in the germline V gene. CDR3 nucleotide sequence: TGTGCCAGCTCACCGGGGCAGGGAGGAGGCTACACCTTC. Its translation: CASSPGQGGGYTF.

This chain joins TRBV27 and TRBJ2-7, with a possible D match to TRBD1 (6 bases). The CDR3 has 13 residues. CDR1 is MNHEY, CDR2 SMNVEV, per germline (reference sequence). Trimming took off 8 bases at V and 2 bases at J, with 13 bases between the two ends. This CDR3 reads CASGRTAAYEQYF. CDR3 coding DNA: TGTGCCAGCGGCCGGACAGCAGCCTACGAGCAGTACTTC.

V and J are TRBV11-2 and TRBJ1-3; D gene ambiguous. Germline-derived CDR1 and CDR2 are SGHAT and FQNNGV. The germline V and J ends were trimmed by 0 bases and 3 bases, with 6 bases remaining between them. The CDR3 runs to 14 residues. The CDR3 protein is CASSLDEGGNTIYF. CDR3 bases: TGTGCCAGCAGCTTAGATGAGGGTGGAAACACCATATATTTT.

The V gene is TRBV6-6, the J gene TRBJ2-3; no clear D gene. Trimming removed 0 bases from V and 3 bases from J, with 7 bases in between. The CDR3 is 14 residues long. Per germline, CDR1 MNHNY and CDR2 SVGAGI (reference sequence). The CDR3 is CASSYSTRTDTQYF. The CDR3 bases are TGTGCCAGCAGTTACTCGACCAGGACAGATACGCAGTATTTT.

J is TRBJ2-5 and V is TRBV4-3; 8 bases are shared with TRBD2. The CDR3 covers 16 residues. Per the germline V gene, CDR1 is LGHNA and CDR2 is YSLEER. With 4 bases clipped from V and 4 bases from J, the junction kept 11 bases outside the gene matches. CDR3 DNA: TGCGCCAGCAGCCGTGGACTAGCCTTTGGTTCAGAGACCCAGTACTTC. Protein: CASSRGLAFGSETQYF.

CDR3 residues: CASRAHTSTTEAFF. The CDR3 nucleotides read TGTGCCAGCAGGGCTCATACTTCAACCACTGAAGCTTTCTTT. This chain uses TRBV6-6 with TRBJ1-1; D unresolved. V was clipped by 6 bases and J by 4 bases, with 15 bases between them. CDR3 size: 14 residues. Germline assignment: CDR1 MNHNY and CDR2 SVGAGI (reference sequence).

The chain carries TRBV7-9 and TRBJ2-3, with TRBD2 matching 7 bases. From germline, CDR1 is SEHNR and CDR2 FQNEAQ (reference sequence). The CDR3 totals 16 residues. V dropped 8 bases and J dropped 4; count of bases not matched to a gene: 15. CDR3 bases: TGTGCCAGCGATACGTTGCGGGGAGGGTCCGCAGATACGCAGTATTTT. Its protein is CASDTLRGGSADTQYF. The full variable domain, in which reference TRBV7-9 and TRBJ2-3 provide the parts outside the CDR3, is DTGVSQNPRHKITKRGQNVTFRCDPISEHNRLYWYRQTLGQGPEFLTYFQNEAQLEKSRLLSDRFSAERPKGSFSTLEIQRTEQGDSAMYLCASDTLRGGSADTQYFGPGTRLTVL.